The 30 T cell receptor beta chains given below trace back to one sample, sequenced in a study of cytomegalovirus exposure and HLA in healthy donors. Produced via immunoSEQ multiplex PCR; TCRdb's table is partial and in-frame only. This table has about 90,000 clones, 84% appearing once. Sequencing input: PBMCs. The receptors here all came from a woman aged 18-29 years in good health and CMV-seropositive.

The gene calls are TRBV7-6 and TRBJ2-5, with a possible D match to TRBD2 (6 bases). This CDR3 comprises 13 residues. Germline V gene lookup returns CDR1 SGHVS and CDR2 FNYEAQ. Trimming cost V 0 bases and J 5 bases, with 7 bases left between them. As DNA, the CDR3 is TGTGCCAGCAGCTTAGCTGGGGGGGAGACCCAGTACTTC. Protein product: CASSLAGGETQYF.

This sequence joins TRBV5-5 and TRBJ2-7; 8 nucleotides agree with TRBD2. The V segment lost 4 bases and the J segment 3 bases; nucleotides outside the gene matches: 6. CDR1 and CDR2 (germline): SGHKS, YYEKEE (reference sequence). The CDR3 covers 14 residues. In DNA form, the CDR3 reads TGTGCCAGCAGCCGGGGGCGGGGGGACTACGAGCAGTACTTC. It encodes CASSRGRGDYEQYF.

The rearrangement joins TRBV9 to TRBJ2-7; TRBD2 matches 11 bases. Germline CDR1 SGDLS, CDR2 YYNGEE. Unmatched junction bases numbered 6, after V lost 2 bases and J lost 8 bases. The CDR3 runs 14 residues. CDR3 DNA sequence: TGTGCCAGCAGCGTGCTAGCGGGGGGAGACAAGCAGTACTTC. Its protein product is CASSVLAGGDKQYF.

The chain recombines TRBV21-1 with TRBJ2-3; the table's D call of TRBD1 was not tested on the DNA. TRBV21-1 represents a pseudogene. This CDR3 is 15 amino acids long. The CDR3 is CASSKDRASTDTQYF. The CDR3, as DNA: TGTGCCAGCAGCAAGGACAGGGCTAGCACAGATACGCAGTATTTT.

The CDR3 DNA is TGTGCCAGCAAGCCACAGGGGATGACTTACGAGCAGTACTTC. Its translation is CASKPQGMTYEQYF. This chain connects TRBV2 to TRBJ2-7, with 7 bases that match TRBD1. The CDR3 is 14 residues long. Trimming took 7 bases from V and 4 from J; bases not matched to a gene: 10. Per the germline V gene, CDR1 is SNHLY and CDR2 is FYNNEI.

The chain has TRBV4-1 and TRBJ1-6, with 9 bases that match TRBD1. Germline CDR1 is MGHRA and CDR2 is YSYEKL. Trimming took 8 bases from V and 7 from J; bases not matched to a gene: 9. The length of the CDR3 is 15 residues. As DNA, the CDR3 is TGCGCCAGCGCCCAAGTGGGGACAGGGAATTCACCCCTCCACTTT. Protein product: CASAQVGTGNSPLHF.

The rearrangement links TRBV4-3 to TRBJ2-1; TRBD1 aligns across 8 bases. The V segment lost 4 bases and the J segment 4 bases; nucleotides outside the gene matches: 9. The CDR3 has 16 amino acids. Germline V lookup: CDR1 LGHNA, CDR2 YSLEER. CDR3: CASSRAGTGNYNEQFF. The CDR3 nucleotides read TGCGCCAGCAGCCGGGCCGGGACAGGCAATTACAATGAGCAGTTCTTC.

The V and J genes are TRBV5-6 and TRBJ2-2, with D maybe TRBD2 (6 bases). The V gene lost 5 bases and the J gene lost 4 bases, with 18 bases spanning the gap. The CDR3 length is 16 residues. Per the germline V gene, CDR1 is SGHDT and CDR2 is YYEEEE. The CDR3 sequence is CASRRGPPLFTGELFF. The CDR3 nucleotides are TGTGCCAGCAGGCGGGGCCCTCCACTGTTCACCGGGGAGCTGTTTTTT.

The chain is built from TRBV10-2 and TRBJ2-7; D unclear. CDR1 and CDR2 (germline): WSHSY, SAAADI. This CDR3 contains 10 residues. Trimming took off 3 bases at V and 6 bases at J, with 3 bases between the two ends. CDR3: CASSDREQYF. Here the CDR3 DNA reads TGCGCCAGCAGTGATCGCGAGCAGTACTTC.

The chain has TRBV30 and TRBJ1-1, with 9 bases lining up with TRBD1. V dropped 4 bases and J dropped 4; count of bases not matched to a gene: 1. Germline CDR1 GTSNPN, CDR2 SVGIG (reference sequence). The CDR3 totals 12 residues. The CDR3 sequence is CAWNRGRTEAFF. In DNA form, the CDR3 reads TGTGCCTGGAACAGGGGGCGCACTGAAGCTTTCTTT.

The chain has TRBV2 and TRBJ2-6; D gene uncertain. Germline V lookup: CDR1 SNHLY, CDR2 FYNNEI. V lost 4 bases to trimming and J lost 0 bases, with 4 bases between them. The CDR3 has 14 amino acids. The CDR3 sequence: CASSAVSGANVLTF. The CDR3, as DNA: TGTGCCAGCAGTGCTGTCTCTGGGGCCAACGTCCTGACTTTC.

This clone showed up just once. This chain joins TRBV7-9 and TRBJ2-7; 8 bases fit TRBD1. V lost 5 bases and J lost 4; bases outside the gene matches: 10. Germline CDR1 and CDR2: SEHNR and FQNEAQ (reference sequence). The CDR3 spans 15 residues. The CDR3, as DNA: TGTGCCAGCAGCGACCTCCGGACAGGGATATACGAGCAGTACTTC. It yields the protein CASSDLRTGIYEQYF.

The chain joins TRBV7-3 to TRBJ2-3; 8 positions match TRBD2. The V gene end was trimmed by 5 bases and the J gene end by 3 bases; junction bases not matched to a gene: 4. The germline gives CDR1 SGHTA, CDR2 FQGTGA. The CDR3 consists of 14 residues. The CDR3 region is CASSPGLVTDTQYF. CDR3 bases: TGTGCCAGCAGCCCGGGACTAGTAACAGATACGCAGTATTTT.

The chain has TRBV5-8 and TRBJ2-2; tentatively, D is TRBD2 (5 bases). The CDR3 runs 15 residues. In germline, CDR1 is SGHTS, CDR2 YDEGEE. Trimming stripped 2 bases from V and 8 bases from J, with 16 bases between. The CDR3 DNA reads TGTGCCAGCAGCTTCTCTCCTAGCCCATTAGGGGAGCTGTTTTTT. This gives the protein CASSFSPSPLGELFF.

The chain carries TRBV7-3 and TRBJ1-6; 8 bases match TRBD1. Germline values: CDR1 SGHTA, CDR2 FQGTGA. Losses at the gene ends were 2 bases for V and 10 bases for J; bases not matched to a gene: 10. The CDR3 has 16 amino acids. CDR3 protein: CASSLFGQGTFSPLHF. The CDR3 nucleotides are TGTGCCAGCAGCTTATTTGGACAGGGAACTTTCTCACCCCTCCACTTT.

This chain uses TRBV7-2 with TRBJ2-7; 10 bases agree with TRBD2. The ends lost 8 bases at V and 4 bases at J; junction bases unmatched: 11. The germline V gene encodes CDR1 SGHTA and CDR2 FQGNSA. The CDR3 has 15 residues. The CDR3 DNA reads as TGTGCCAGCGCGACTTCTAGCGGGGGACAATACGAGCAGTACTTC. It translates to CASATSSGGQYEQYF.

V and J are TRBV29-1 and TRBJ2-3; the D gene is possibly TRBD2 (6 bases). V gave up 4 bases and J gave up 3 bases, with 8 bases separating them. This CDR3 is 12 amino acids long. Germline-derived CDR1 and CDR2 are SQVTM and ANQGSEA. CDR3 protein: CSVAEGTDTQYF. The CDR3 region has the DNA TGCAGCGTTGCGGAGGGGACAGATACGCAGTATTTT.

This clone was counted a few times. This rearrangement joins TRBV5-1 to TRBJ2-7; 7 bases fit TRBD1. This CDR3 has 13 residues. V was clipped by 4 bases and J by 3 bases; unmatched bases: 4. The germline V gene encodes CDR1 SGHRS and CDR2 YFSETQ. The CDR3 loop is CASSSGQVYEQYF. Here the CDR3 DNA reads TGCGCCAGCAGCAGCGGACAGGTCTACGAGCAGTACTTC. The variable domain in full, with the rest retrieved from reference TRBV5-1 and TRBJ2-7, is KAGVTQTPRYLIKTRGQQVTLSCSPISGHRSVSWYQQTPGQGLQFLFEYFSETQRNKGNFPGRFSGRQFSNSRSEMNVSTLELGDSALYLCASSSGQVYEQYFGPGTRLTVT.

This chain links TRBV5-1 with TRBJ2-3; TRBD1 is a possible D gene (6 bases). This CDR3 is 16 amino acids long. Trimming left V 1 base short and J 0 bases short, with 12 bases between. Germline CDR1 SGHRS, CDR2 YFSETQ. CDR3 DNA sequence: TGCGCCAGCAGCTTGAAGATACAGGGAAGCACAGATACGCAGTATTTT. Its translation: CASSLKIQGSTDTQYF.

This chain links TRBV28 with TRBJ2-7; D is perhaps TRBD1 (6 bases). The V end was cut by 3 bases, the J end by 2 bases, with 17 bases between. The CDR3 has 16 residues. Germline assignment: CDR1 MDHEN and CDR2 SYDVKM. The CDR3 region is CASSFLSKRTAYEQYF. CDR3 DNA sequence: TGTGCCAGCAGTTTTCTAAGCAAACGGACAGCCTACGAGCAGTACTTC.

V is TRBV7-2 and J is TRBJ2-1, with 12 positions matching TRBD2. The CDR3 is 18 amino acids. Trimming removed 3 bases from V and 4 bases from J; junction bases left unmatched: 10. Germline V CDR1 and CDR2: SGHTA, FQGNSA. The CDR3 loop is CASSFDHRTSGVYNEQFF. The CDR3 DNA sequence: TGTGCCAGCAGCTTTGACCACCGGACTAGCGGGGTTTACAATGAGCAGTTCTTC.

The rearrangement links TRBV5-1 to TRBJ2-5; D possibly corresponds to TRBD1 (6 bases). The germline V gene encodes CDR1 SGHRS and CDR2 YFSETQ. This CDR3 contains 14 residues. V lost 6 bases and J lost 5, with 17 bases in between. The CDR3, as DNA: TGCGCCAGCAACGATGACAGGCCGGCGGAGACCCAGTACTTC. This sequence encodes CASNDDRPAETQYF.

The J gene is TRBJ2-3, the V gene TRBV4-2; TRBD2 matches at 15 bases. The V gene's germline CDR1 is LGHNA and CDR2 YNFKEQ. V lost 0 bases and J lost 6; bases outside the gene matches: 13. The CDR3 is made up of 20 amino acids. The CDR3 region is CASSQDIGGLAGGYRDTQYF. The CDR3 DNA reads TGTGCCAGCAGCCAAGATATCGGGGGACTAGCGGGAGGCTATAGGGATACGCAGTATTTT.

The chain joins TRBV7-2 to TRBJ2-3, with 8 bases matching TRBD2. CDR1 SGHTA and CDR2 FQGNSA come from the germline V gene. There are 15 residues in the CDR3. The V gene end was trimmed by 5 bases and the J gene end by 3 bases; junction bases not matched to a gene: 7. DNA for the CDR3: TGTGCCAGCAGCGACGGGGGGGGAAGGACAGATACGCAGTATTTT. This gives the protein CASSDGGGRTDTQYF.

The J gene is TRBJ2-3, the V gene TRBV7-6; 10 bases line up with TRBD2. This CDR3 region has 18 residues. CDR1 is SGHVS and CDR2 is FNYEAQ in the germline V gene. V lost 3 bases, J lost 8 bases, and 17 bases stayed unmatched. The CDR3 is CASSLFRSGTSEGGTQYF. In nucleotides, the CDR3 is TGTGCCAGCAGCTTGTTCCGATCCGGGACTAGCGAAGGAGGTACGCAGTATTTT. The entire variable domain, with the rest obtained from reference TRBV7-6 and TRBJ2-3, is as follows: GAGVSQSPRYKVTKRGQDVALRCDPISGHVSLYWYRQALGQGPEFLTYFNYEAQQDKSGLPNDRFSAERPEGSISTLTIQRTEQRDSAMYRCASSLFRSGTSEGGTQYFGPGTRLTVL.

The CDR3 spells CASSLSGGGNEQFF. The CDR3 DNA reads as TGTGCCAGCAGCTTAAGCGGGGGGGGAAATGAGCAGTTCTTC. The rearrangement uses TRBV7-2 and TRBJ2-1, with TRBD2 identical over 10 bases. CDR3 length: 14 residues. After removal of 2 bases from V and 7 bases from J, the junction contained 2 bases not matched to a gene. Germline CDR1 is SGHTA and CDR2 is FQGNSA. The variable domain in full, with the rest retrieved from reference TRBV7-2 and TRBJ2-1, is GAGVSQSPSNKVTEKGKDVELRCDPISGHTALYWYRQSLGQGLEFLIYFQGNSAPDKSGLPSDRFSAERTGGSVSTLTIQRTQQEDSAVYLCASSLSGGGNEQFFGPGTRLTVL.

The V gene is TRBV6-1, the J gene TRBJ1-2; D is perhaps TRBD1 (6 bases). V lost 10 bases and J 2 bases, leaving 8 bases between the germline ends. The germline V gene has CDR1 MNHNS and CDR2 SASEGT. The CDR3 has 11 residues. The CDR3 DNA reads TGTGCCATCACAGGGAACTATGGCTACACCTTC. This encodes CAITGNYGYTF.

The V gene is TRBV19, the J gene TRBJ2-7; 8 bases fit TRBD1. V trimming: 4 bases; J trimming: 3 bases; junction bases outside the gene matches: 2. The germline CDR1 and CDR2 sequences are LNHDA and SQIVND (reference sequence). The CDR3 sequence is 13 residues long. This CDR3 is CASSKGQVYEQYF. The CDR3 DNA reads TGTGCCAGTAGTAAGGGACAGGTCTACGAGCAGTACTTC.

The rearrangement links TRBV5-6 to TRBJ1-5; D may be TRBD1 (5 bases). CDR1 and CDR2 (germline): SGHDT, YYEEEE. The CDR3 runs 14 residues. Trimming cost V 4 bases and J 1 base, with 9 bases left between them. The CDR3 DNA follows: TGTGCCAGCAGCAATCAGGGAAGCAATCAGCCCCAGCATTTT. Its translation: CASSNQGSNQPQHF.

CDR3 nucleotides: TGTGCCTGGAGTCAGGACAGTAGCAATCAGCCCCAGCATTTT. Protein sequence: CAWSQDSSNQPQHF. The V gene is TRBV30, the J gene TRBJ1-5; tentatively, D is TRBD1 (6 bases). Trimming cost V 2 bases and J 0 bases, with 8 bases left between them. The CDR3 is 14 amino acids. Looked up from germline, CDR1 is GTSNPN and CDR2 is SVGIG (reference sequence).